The 14 T cell receptor beta chains below come from one sample, sequenced in a study of sequential checkpoint blockade in melanoma. Treatment of the sample: randomized to nivolumab then ipilimumab (arm A) or the reverse (arm B). Produced via immunoSEQ multiplex PCR; TCRdb's table is partial and in-frame only. The sample has more than 30,000 clones, roughly a third seen once. Sequencing was performed on tumor tissue (inferred from file names), taken from a patient given nivolumab and ipilimumab in sequence. These receptor sequences come from a human donor with melanoma.

This clone turned up a few times. The chain combines TRBV6-8 with TRBJ1-1; no clear D gene. The V gene's germline CDR1 is MNHGY and CDR2 SAAAGT. The CDR3 covers 14 residues. V lost 9 bases and J 1 base, leaving 15 bases between the germline ends. CDR3 protein: CASLGGSQNTEAFF. The CDR3 DNA is TGTGCCAGTCTAGGAGGCAGCCAGAACACTGAAGCTTTCTTT.

The chain joins TRBV9 to TRBJ1-5; unclear D gene. V lost 4 bases and J lost 5, with 13 bases in between. Germline values: CDR1 SGDLS, CDR2 YYNGEE. This CDR3 contains 14 residues. The DNA of the CDR3 is TGTGCCAGCAGCTTGACGGACGGTTATCAGCCCCAGCATTTT. Translation: CASSLTDGYQPQHF.

V usage is TRBV30 and J usage is TRBJ2-3; TRBD2 matches at 10 bases. Germline lookup yields CDR1 GTSNPN and CDR2 SVGIG (reference sequence). The CDR3 runs to 14 residues. The V segment lost 4 bases and the J segment 4 bases; nucleotides outside the gene matches: 5. The DNA for the CDR3 is TGTGCCTGGACAAGGACTAGCGGATCAGATACGCAGTATTTT. Translating it yields CAWTRTSGSDTQYF.

This chain joins TRBV6-1 and TRBJ1-1; possibly TRBD1 for D (6 bases). This CDR3 spans 17 amino acids. The V gene lost 0 bases and the J gene lost 4 bases, with 18 bases spanning the gap. CDR1 MNHNS and CDR2 SASEGT come from the germline V gene. CDR3 loop: CASSEALLWGQGTEAFF. As DNA, the CDR3 is TGTGCCAGCAGTGAAGCGCTTCTCTGGGGGCAAGGCACTGAAGCTTTCTTT.

The chain joins TRBV30 to TRBJ1-2; a possible D gene is TRBD1 (5 bases). CDR3 size: 14 residues. CDR1 is GTSNPN and CDR2 is SVGIG in the germline V gene (reference sequence). V lost 3 bases and J lost 6, with 17 bases in between. This chain's CDR3 is CAWSPGTVLNGYTF. The CDR3 DNA sequence: TGTGCCTGGAGCCCCGGGACCGTCCTCAATGGCTACACCTTC.

This clone came up a few times. This chain uses TRBV30 with TRBJ2-3, with D hard to call. V shed 1 base and J shed 4 bases, with 6 bases lying between them. This CDR3 is built from 12 residues. CDR1 GTSNPN and CDR2 SVGIG come from the germline V gene (reference sequence). This chain's CDR3 is CAWSASADTQYF. The CDR3 coding sequence is TGTGCCTGGAGTGCGTCCGCAGATACGCAGTATTTT.

Written as DNA, the CDR3 is TGTGCCAGCTCACCTGCCCTAGCAACAGATACGCAGTATTTT. Translation gives CASSPALATDTQYF. V and J are TRBV18 and TRBJ2-3; TRBD2 is a possible D gene (5 bases). Trimming pared 3 bases from V and 3 bases from J, leaving 10 bases between. The CDR3 totals 14 residues. Looked up from germline, CDR1 is KGHSH and CDR2 is LQKENI.

This clone was picked up a small number of times. The J gene is TRBJ2-7, the V gene TRBV14; 7 bases map to TRBD1. Germline CDR1 reads SGHDN; CDR2 reads FVKESK. CDR3 length equals 14 residues. V shed 3 bases and J 5 bases; nucleotides not matched to a gene: 7. The CDR3 here is CASSQVTGANEQYF. For the CDR3, the DNA is TGTGCCAGCAGCCAGGTAACAGGGGCTAACGAGCAGTACTTC.

The genes are TRBV5-1 and TRBJ2-3; no firm D call. The CDR3 has 14 residues. Germline loops: CDR1 SGHRS, CDR2 YFSETQ. V lost 0 bases to trimming and J lost 2 bases, with 7 bases between them. The CDR3 protein is CASSLAGLTDTQYF. The CDR3 nucleotides read TGCGCCAGCAGCTTGGCCGGCCTCACAGATACGCAGTATTTT.

This clone was counted a few times. V is TRBV6-8 and J is TRBJ1-1; maybe TRBD1 (5 bases). V was shortened by 2 bases and J by 6 bases, with 13 bases between the two germline ends. In germline, CDR1 is MNHGY, CDR2 SAAAGT. The CDR3 has 14 amino acids. The CDR3 loop is CASSYQGEHSEAFF. For the CDR3, the DNA is TGTGCCAGCAGTTACCAGGGAGAGCATTCTGAAGCTTTCTTT.

The sample holds a few counts of this clone. V is TRBV11-3 and J is TRBJ2-1; D is uncertain. In germline, CDR1 is SGHNT, CDR2 YENEEA. V was clipped by 1 base and J by 0 bases, with 7 bases between them. This CDR3 comprises 15 residues. The DNA for the CDR3 is TGTGCCAGCAGCTTAGTGGACGGCTCCTACAATGAGCAGTTCTTC. Its protein product is CASSLVDGSYNEQFF.

V gene TRBV4-1 combines with J gene TRBJ2-3; 16 nucleotides line up with TRBD2. J lost 3 bases, V lost 5 bases, and 5 bases had no gene match. In germline, CDR1 is MGHRA, CDR2 YSYEKL. The length of the CDR3 is 17 residues. The CDR3 reads CASSGTSGGAGTDTQYF. CDR3 nucleotides: TGCGCCAGCAGCGGGACTAGCGGGGGGGCCGGGACAGATACGCAGTATTTT.

This clone showed up just once. The rearrangement joins TRBV5-1 to TRBJ2-5, with TRBD2 matching over 10 bases. Per germline, CDR1 SGHRS and CDR2 YFSETQ. Trimming at V came to 0 bases and at J to 5 bases, leaving 7 bases not matched to a gene. There are 16 residues in the CDR3. CDR3 protein: CASSLGASGSWETQYF. The CDR3, as DNA: TGCGCCAGCAGCTTGGGGGCTAGCGGGAGTTGGGAGACCCAGTACTTC.

The table lists this clone with many counts. This rearrangement joins TRBV11-3 to TRBJ1-2, with TRBD1 identical over 8 bases. The CDR3 sequence is 15 residues long. The germline V gene encodes CDR1 SGHNT and CDR2 YENEEA. The V and J ends lost 1 base and 4 bases, in that order; junction bases with no gene match: 5. In nucleotides, the CDR3 is TGTGCCAGCAGCTTAGGAGCAGGGGGCGGCTATGGCTACACCTTC. This encodes CASSLGAGGGYGYTF. Looking up the rest from reference TRBV11-3 and TRBJ1-2 gives the full variable domain: EAGVVQSPRYKIIEKKQPVAFWCNPISGHNTLYWYLQNLGQGPELLIRYENEEAVDDSQLPKDRFSAERLKGVDSTLKIQPAELGDSAVYLCASSLGAGGGYGYTFGSGTRLTVV.